Following are 13 T cell receptor beta chains from one sample sequenced in a study of shared clonotypes between healthy human individuals (dated by TCRdb to the early 2020s). The library was generated by the immunoSEQ multiplex PCR assay. Held by TCRdb, this immuneACCESS table contains in-frame sequences only and omits some clones. Under half of the omission traces to an unresolved V gene where checked; the cause of the rest is unknown. This sample comprises over 850,000 clones, about 80% of them detected only once. The ten largest clones capture 0.5% to 0.6% of the sample. The sequenced material came from memory CD4+ T cells from PBMCs. The cell subset or site tag for this specimen amounts to: CD45RA-negative fraction. The receptors stem from a man aged 18 to 29 in good health. Some clones in this sample may be carry-over from other donors' samples.

The chain couples TRBV29-1 to TRBJ2-2; 13 bases align to TRBD2. V shed 6 bases and J 4 bases; nucleotides not matched to a gene: 2. The CDR3 covers 14 residues. CDR1 and CDR2 from the germline V gene are SQVTM and ANQGSEA. CDR3: CSVGTSGTTGELFF. Here the CDR3 DNA reads TGCAGCGTCGGGACTAGCGGGACCACCGGGGAGCTGTTTTTT.

This chain joins TRBV18 and TRBJ1-5, with D possibly matching TRBD1 (5 bases). Looked up from germline, CDR1 is KGHSH and CDR2 is LQKENI. Trimming shortened V by 2 bases and J by 6 bases, and 14 bases separated the two germline ends. The length of the CDR3 is 15 residues. The CDR3 sequence: CASSPTGDLSQPQHF. The CDR3 DNA reads TGTGCCAGCTCACCAACGGGGGACCTCAGTCAGCCCCAGCATTTT.

The sample holds many counts of this clone. J is TRBJ2-3 and V is TRBV29-1; 9 bases are a match to TRBD1. CDR1 and CDR2 from the germline V gene are SQVTM and ANQGSEA. CDR3 size: 14 residues. V shed 6 bases and J 6 bases; nucleotides not matched to a gene: 10. CDR3: CSVPGQGRRDTQYF. In DNA form, the CDR3 reads TGCAGCGTCCCCGGACAGGGGCGGAGGGATACGCAGTATTTT.

With respect to this clone: Other DNA sequences in the same sample also yield this CDR3. The chain uses TRBV5-1 and TRBJ1-1, with D maybe TRBD1 (5 bases). This CDR3 comprises 14 residues. Trimming shortened V by 0 bases and J by 1 base, and 7 bases separated the two germline ends. Germline V lookup: CDR1 SGHRS, CDR2 YFSETQ. The DNA for the CDR3 is TGCGCCAGCAGCTTGGGTGGGGGGAACACTGAAGCTTTCTTT. Encoded protein: CASSLGGGNTEAFF.

As for this clone: Other DNA sequences in this specimen translate into the identical CDR3. The chain carries TRBV18 and TRBJ2-7; no clear D gene. Germline CDR1 and CDR2: KGHSH and LQKENI. The CDR3 is 16 residues long. The V end was cut by 2 bases, the J end by 2 bases, with 16 bases between. The CDR3 DNA sequence: TGTGCCAGCTCACCATTTCCGGCAACTGGCACCTACGAGCAGTACTTC. It translates to CASSPFPATGTYEQYF. Together with reference TRBV18 and TRBJ2-7, the CDR3 gives the full variable domain: NAGVMQNPRHLVRRRGQEARLRCSPMKGHSHVYWYRQLPEEGLKFMVYLQKENIIDESGMPKERFSAEFPKEGPSILRIQQVVRGDSAAYFCASSPFPATGTYEQYFGPGTRLTVT.

The chain recombines TRBV2 with TRBJ2-3; the match to TRBD2 covers 9 bases. The V and J ends lost 8 bases and 2 bases, in that order; junction bases with no gene match: 11. CDR3 length: 16 amino acids. CDR1 and CDR2 from the germline V gene are SNHLY and FYNNEI. The CDR3 here is CASARGLAGITDTQYF. The DNA for the CDR3 is TGTGCCAGCGCAAGGGGACTAGCAGGAATCACAGATACGCAGTATTTT. Together with reference TRBV2 and TRBJ2-3, the CDR3 gives the full variable domain: EPEVTQTPSHQVTQMGQEVILRCVPISNHLYFYWYRQILGQKVEFLVSFYNNEISEKSEIFDDQFSVERPDGSNFTLKIRSTKLEDSAMYFCASARGLAGITDTQYFGPGTRLTVL.

This chain uses TRBV5-4 with TRBJ1-3; 10 positions match TRBD1. The V segment lost 5 bases and the J segment 4 bases; nucleotides outside the gene matches: 6. The CDR3 covers 15 residues. Per germline, CDR1 SGHNT and CDR2 YYREEE (reference sequence). The CDR3 is CASSHGGQGGNTIYF. Written as DNA, the CDR3 is TGTGCCAGCAGTCATGGGGGACAGGGGGGAAACACCATATATTTT.

The J gene is TRBJ2-7, the V gene TRBV9; TRBD1 matches 7 bases. CDR3 length: 15 residues. The germline gives CDR1 SGDLS, CDR2 YYNGEE. Trimming cost V 0 bases and J 3 bases; bases outside gene matches: 6. The CDR3 region is CASSVGWDSFYEQYF. The DNA of the CDR3 is TGTGCCAGCAGCGTAGGGTGGGACAGCTTCTACGAGCAGTACTTC.

This clone has just one count. The genes are TRBV7-9 and TRBJ2-7; D unresolved. Per germline, CDR1 SEHNR and CDR2 FQNEAQ (reference sequence). The CDR3 has 13 amino acids. Trimming took off 4 bases at V and 3 bases at J, with 10 bases between the two ends. The CDR3 DNA follows: TGTGCCAGCAGCTCCCGGGCGTTCTACGAGCAGTACTTC. As protein: CASSSRAFYEQYF.

About this clone: Other DNA variants within this sample encode the same CDR3. This chain uses TRBV7-3 with TRBJ2-1; D remains ambiguous. Per the germline V gene, CDR1 is SGHTA and CDR2 is FQGTGA. V lost 4 bases and J lost 10, with 8 bases in between. This CDR3 has 11 residues. CDR3 amino acids: CASSSGREQFF. Written as DNA, the CDR3 is TGTGCCAGCAGCTCCGGGCGGGAGCAGTTCTTC.

This chain uses TRBV6-1 with TRBJ2-2; D ambiguous. V lost 2 bases and J 5 bases, leaving 9 bases between the germline ends. The germline V gene encodes CDR1 MNHNS and CDR2 SASEGT. This CDR3 is built from 14 residues. CDR3 in amino acids: CASSEPQGTGELFF. The CDR3 DNA is TGTGCCAGCAGTGAACCTCAAGGGACCGGGGAGCTGTTTTTT.

The chain joins TRBV19 to TRBJ1-2, with D perhaps matching TRBD1 (5 bases). V shed 5 bases and J shed 6 bases, with 16 bases lying between them. Germline V gene lookup returns CDR1 LNHDA and CDR2 SQIVND (reference sequence). The CDR3 loop spans 14 amino acids. The DNA of the CDR3 is TGTGCCAGTAGTTCCAGGGACCCCCTAAATGGCTACACCTTC. Translating gives CASSSRDPLNGYTF.

This chain uses TRBV29-1 with TRBJ1-2; D is unclear. Per the germline V gene, CDR1 is SQVTM and CDR2 is ANQGSEA. V was cut by 3 bases and J by 3 bases, with 14 bases left in between. The CDR3 has 14 residues. The CDR3 DNA sequence: TGCAGCGTTGACGCTGGTTCCAATGACTATGGCTACACCTTC. As protein: CSVDAGSNDYGYTF. The whole variable domain, remainder taken from reference TRBV29-1 and TRBJ1-2, is SAVISQKPSRDICQRGTSLTIQCQVDSQVTMMFWYRQQPGQSLTLIATANQGSEATYESGFVIDKFPISRPNLTFSTLTVSNMSPEDSSIYLCSVDAGSNDYGYTFGSGTRLTVV.